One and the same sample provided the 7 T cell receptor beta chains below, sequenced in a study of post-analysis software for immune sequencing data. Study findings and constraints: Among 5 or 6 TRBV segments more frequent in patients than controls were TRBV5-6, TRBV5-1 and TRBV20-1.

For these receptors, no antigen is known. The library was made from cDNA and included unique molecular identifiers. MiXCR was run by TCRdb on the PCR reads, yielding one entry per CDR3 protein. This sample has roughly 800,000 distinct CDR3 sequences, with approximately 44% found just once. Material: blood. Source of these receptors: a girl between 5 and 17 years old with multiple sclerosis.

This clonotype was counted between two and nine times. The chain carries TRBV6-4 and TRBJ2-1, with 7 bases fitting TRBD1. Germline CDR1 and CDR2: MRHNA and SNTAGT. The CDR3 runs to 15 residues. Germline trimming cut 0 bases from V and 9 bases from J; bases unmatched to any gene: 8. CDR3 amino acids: CASSDSTGSSGEQFF. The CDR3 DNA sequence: TGTGCCAGCAGTGACTCGACAGGGTCAAGCGGTGAGCAGTTCTTC.

CDR3 residues: CSASGKVKAYEQYF. The CDR3 nucleotides are TGCAGTGCATCCGGGAAGGTCAAGGCCTACGAGCAGTACTTC. The chain has TRBV20-1 and TRBJ2-5; tentative D call: TRBD2 (5 bases). The DNA end is a closer match to TRBJ2-7, so the J assignment may be wrong. CDR1 DFQATT and CDR2 SNEGSKA come from the germline V gene (reference sequence). The CDR3 length is 14 residues.

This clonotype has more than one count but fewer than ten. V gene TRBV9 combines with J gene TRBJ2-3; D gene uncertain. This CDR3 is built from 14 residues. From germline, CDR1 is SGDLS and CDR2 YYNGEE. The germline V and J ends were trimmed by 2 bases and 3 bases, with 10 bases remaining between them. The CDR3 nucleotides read TGTGCCAGCAGCGTCATAGGGTTAACAGATACGCAGTATTTT. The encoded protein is CASSVIGLTDTQYF.

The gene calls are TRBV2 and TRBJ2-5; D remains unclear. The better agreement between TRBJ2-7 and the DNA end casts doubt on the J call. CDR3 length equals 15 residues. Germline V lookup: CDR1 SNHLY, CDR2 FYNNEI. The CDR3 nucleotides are TGTGCCAGCAGTGAACGCGCCTTCAGTAGGGACGAGCAGTACTTC. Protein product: CASSERAFSRDEQYF.

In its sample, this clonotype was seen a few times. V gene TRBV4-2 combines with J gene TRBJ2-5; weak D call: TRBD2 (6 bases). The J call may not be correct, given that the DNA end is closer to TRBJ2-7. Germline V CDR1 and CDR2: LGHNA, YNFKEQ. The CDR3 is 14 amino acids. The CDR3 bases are TGTGCCAGCAGCCAAGACGCCTTGGAGGGCGAGCAGTACTTC. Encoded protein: CASSQDALEGEQYF.

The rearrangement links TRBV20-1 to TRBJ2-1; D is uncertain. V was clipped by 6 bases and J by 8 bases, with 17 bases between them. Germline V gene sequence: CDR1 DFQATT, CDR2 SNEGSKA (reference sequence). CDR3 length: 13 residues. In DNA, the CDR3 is TGCAGTGCCGCGGTAGCTAGTTTGTATGAGCAGTTCTTC. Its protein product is CSAAVASLYEQFF.

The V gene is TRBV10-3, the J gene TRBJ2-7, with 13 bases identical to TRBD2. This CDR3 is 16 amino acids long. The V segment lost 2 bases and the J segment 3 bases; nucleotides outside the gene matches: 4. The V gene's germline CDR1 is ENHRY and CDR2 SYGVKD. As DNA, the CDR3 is TGTGCCATCAGTGAGGGGACTAGCGGGAAATACTACGAGCAGTACTTC. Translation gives CAISEGTSGKYYEQYF.